This TCR beta chain appears in the sequencing data of a study of identical twins. Germline CDR1 and CDR2: LGHDT and YNNKEL (reference sequence). The germline V and J ends were trimmed by 5 bases and 6 bases, with 10 bases remaining between them. The CDR3 length is 12 residues. TCRdb independently ran MiXCR on the 5' RACE reads; one entry per CDR3 protein. The sample consists of some 460,000 distinct CDR3 sequences, around 14% of them appearing once. This clonotype was observed a handful of times. Separately, the same data were catalogued under a study of yellow fever vaccine responses in identical twins.

This TCR was sampled from a woman aged 18-30 years in good health. The sequencing sample was made of CD4+ T cells sorted from blood. J is TRBJ1-1 and V is TRBV3-1; D is uncertain. The CDR3 nucleotides are TGTGCCAGCAGCGACGGTGGATCTGAAGCTTTCTTT. Translated: CASSDGGSEAFF.